The present TCR beta chain was sequenced within a study of T cells in Graves' hyperthyroidism and ophthalmopathy. On the study more broadly: The authors collected peripheral blood at initial diagnosis, before any treatment.

The CDR3 regions of TCR beta were amplified from RNA transcripts. TCR CDR3 regions were first amplified by RT-PCR with HTBI primers. One entry per CDR3 protein, called by TCRdb with MiXCR from the multiplex PCR reads. This table holds over 700,000 distinct CDR3 sequences, under 20% found once. CDR1 KGHSH and CDR2 LQKENI come from the germline V gene. V shed 3 bases and J 6 bases; nucleotides not matched to a gene: 8. The CDR3 runs 15 residues. This clonotype was seen ten or more times. Material: blood. The clonotype comes from a woman aged 45-59 years with Graves' hyperthyroidism that later progressed to Graves' ophthalmopathy. This rearrangement joins TRBV18 to TRBJ1-5, with TRBD1 matching over 7 bases. DNA of the CDR3: TGTGCCAGCTCACCGGCCGGGACAGCAAGTCAGCCCCAGCATTTT. Its protein is CASSPAGTASQPQHF.